This is a list of T cell receptor beta chains from one sample in a study of blood T cell repertoires in COVID-19. Libraries were prepared by immunoSEQ multiplex PCR; TCRdb keeps only in-frame clonotypes and omits some of them. Of about 250,000 clones listed, under 90% were seen once; the top ten hold around 1.7%. The material sequenced was PBMCs or T cells enriched from blood (not recorded which). The receptors originated from a man aged 40-49 years who had recovered from COVID-19. Each CDR3 is given with its conserved first and last residue. The D gene is left open where the match is weak. Size tells how often a clone was seen (once, few, many) or the class of an expanded clone, and some rows leave it out.

CDR3 protein | CDR3 DNA | J gene | clone size | V gene | CDR3 length | D gene
CASSQDAGADTGELFF | TGTGCCAGCAGCCAAGATGCAGGGGCCGACACCGGGGAGCTGTTTTTT | TRBJ2-2 | . | TRBV4-2 | 16 | .
CASSPGGRGYEQYF | TGTGCCAGCAGCCCGGGGGGCAGGGGCTACGAGCAGTACTTC | TRBJ2-7 | . | TRBV6-5 | 14 | .
CASSPNRGTTEAFF | TGTGCCAGCAGCCCCAACAGGGGGACCACTGAAGCTTTCTTT | TRBJ1-1 | . | TRBV6-5 | 14 | TRBD1
CAWSNSPQGNYGYTF | TGTGCCTGGAGTAACTCCCCCCAGGGGAACTATGGCTACACCTTC | TRBJ1-2 | few | TRBV30 | 15 | .
CASSSSGQGARDEQYF | . | TRBJ2-7 | . | TRBV28 | 16 | .
CASSFRLAMTYEQYF | TGTGCCAGCAGCTTTAGACTAGCGATGACCTACGAGCAGTACTTC | TRBJ2-7 | . | TRBV13 | 15 | TRBD2
CAISGVTGDPLANYGYTF | TGTGCCATCAGTGGGGTGACAGGGGACCCCCTCGCCAACTATGGCTACACCTTC | TRBJ1-2 | . | TRBV10-3 | 18 | TRBD1
CASSSPRTSGNEQFF | TGTGCCAGCAGCTCACCTAGGACTAGCGGGAATGAGCAGTTCTTC | TRBJ2-1 | . | TRBV11-2 | 15 | TRBD2
CASSLDVAGNTGELFF | TGCGCCAGCAGCTTGGACGTAGCGGGAAACACCGGGGAGCTGTTTTTT | TRBJ2-2 | . | TRBV5-1 | 16 | TRBD2
CASSPTGNYGYTF | TGTGCCAGCAGTCCGACAGGGAACTATGGCTACACCTTC | TRBJ1-2 | . | TRBV6-6 | 13 | TRBD1
CASSYVSSGNTIYF | TGTGCCAGCAGTTACGTGTCTTCGGGAAACACCATATATTTT | TRBJ1-3 | . | TRBV6-2/TRBV6-3 | 14 | .
CASTLGRGYNEQFF | TGTGCCAGCACCCTAGGGAGAGGCTACAATGAGCAGTTCTTC | TRBJ2-1 | . | TRBV27 | 14 | .
CASSLLVLGGPYEQYF | TGTGCCAGCAGTTTATTAGTCCTGGGAGGACCCTACGAGCAGTACTTC | TRBJ2-7 | . | TRBV27 | 16 | .
CASSDWTGADTEAFF | TGTGCCAGCAGCGACTGGACAGGGGCGGACACTGAAGCTTTCTTT | TRBJ1-1 | . | TRBV9 | 15 | TRBD1
CASSPNPDRPSRQPQHF | TGTGCCAGCAGTCCGAATCCGGACAGGCCGAGTAGACAGCCCCAGCATTTT | TRBJ1-5 | . | TRBV27 | 17 | TRBD1
CASSVLSTSGGSSYEQYF | TGTGCCAGCAGCGTACTTAGTACTAGCGGGGGCAGCTCCTACGAGCAGTACTTC | TRBJ2-7 | . | TRBV11-2 | 18 | TRBD2
CASSDGAVNQETQYF | TGTGCCAGCAGTGATGGTGCGGTTAACCAAGAGACCCAGTACTTC | TRBJ2-5 | . | TRBV6-1 | 15 | .
CASSSKDTQYF | TGTGCCAGCAGTTCCAAAGATACGCAGTATTTT | TRBJ2-3 | . | TRBV12-3/TRBV12-4 | 11 | .
CASSSDLAGGYNEQFF | TGTGCCAGCAGCTCAGATTTAGCGGGGGGGTACAATGAGCAGTTCTTC | TRBJ2-1 | . | TRBV7-2 | 16 | TRBD2
CSVGAADGYTF | TGCAGCGTTGGGGCAGCGGATGGCTACACCTTC | TRBJ1-2 | few | TRBV29-1 | 11 | .
CATSEFDDRGHEQFF | TGTGCCACCAGCGAATTTGATGACAGGGGCCATGAGCAGTTCTTC | TRBJ2-1 | . | TRBV24-1 | 15 | TRBD1
CASSRPGLNTDTQYF | TGTGCCAGCAGCCGACCGGGACTTAACACAGATACGCAGTATTTT | TRBJ2-3 | . | TRBV11-3 | 15 | .
CASSSLTTQGGEKLFF | TGTGCCAGCAGTTCCCTTACGACACAGGGGGGTGAAAAACTGTTTTTT | TRBJ1-4 | . | TRBV28 | 16 | TRBD1
CASPPSGLAGGSGADTQYF | TGTGCCAGCCCTCCGTCCGGACTAGCGGGGGGGTCTGGTGCAGATACGCAGTATTTT | TRBJ2-3 | once | TRBV7-2 | 19 | TRBD2
CASSFDSGRDEQFF | TGTGCCAGCAGCTTCGATAGCGGGAGAGATGAGCAGTTCTTC | TRBJ2-1 | . | TRBV5-4 | 14 | TRBD2
CASSLLTSGPAYEQYF | TGTGCCAGCAGTTTATTGACTAGCGGGCCGGCCTACGAGCAGTACTTC | TRBJ2-7 | . | TRBV28 | 16 | TRBD2
CASSSGLAVNQETQYF | TGTGCCAGCAGCTCCGGACTAGCGGTGAACCAAGAGACCCAGTACTTC | TRBJ2-5 | . | TRBV7-3 | 16 | TRBD2
CASSPRTPDTQYF | TGTGCCAGCAGCCCGAGGACTCCCGATACGCAGTATTTT | TRBJ2-3 | . | TRBV14 | 13 | .
CASSLSGTGGLALREQFF | TGTGCCAGCAGTTTATCCGGAACAGGGGGACTAGCGCTTAGGGAGCAGTTCTTC | TRBJ2-1 | . | TRBV28 | 18 | TRBD2
CATSRQYSNQPQHF | TGTGCCACCAGCAGGCAGTATAGCAATCAGCCCCAGCATTTT | TRBJ1-5 | few | TRBV15 | 14 | .
CATRAGGIEQFF | TGCGCCACCCGGGCCGGGGGAATTGAGCAGTTCTTC | TRBJ2-1 | . | TRBV10-2 | 12 | .
CASSLGTSGGSRTDTQYF | TGTGCCAGTAGTCTCGGGACTAGCGGGGGGTCCCGCACAGATACGCAGTATTTT | TRBJ2-3 | . | TRBV19 | 18 | TRBD2
CASSTGFSSYEQYF | TGTGCCAGCAGCACAGGGTTTAGCTCCTACGAGCAGTACTTC | TRBJ2-7 | few | TRBV11-2 | 14 | .
CASSLVGDRNYGYTF | TGTGCCAGCAGCTTAGTCGGGGACAGAAACTATGGCTACACCTTC | TRBJ1-2 | . | TRBV7-9 | 15 | TRBD1
CAWSVRRVETQYF | TGTGCCTGGAGTGTACGCAGGGTAGAGACCCAGTACTTC | TRBJ2-5 | . | TRBV30 | 13 | .
CASSLMREAEAFF | TGTGCCAGCAGTTTAATGAGGGAGGCTGAAGCTTTCTTT | TRBJ1-1 | . | TRBV27 | 13 | .
CASSPGGEETQYF | TGTGCCAGCTCACCGGGAGGGGAAGAGACCCAGTACTTC | TRBJ2-5 | many | TRBV18 | 13 | TRBD2
CASSLGQGAGVSTGYTF | TGCGCCAGCAGCTTGGGGCAGGGGGCTGGAGTTAGTACTGGCTACACCTTC | TRBJ1-2 | . | TRBV5-1 | 17 | TRBD1
CASRLSGQGFF | TGTGCCAGCAGGTTGTCGGGACAGGGGTTCTTC | TRBJ2-1 | . | TRBV12-3/TRBV12-4 | 11 | TRBD1
CASSLADTTTRAFF | TGTGCCAGCAGTCTTGCGGACACCACCACGAGGGCTTTCTTT | TRBJ1-1 | . | TRBV6-5 | 14 | .
CASSSAGQRNTIYF | TGTGCCAGCAGCTCCGCGGGACAGCGAAACACCATATATTTT | TRBJ1-3 | . | TRBV7-2 | 14 | TRBD1
CATSLALGQGYEQYF | TGTGCCACCAGCCTAGCATTAGGACAGGGCTACGAGCAGTACTTC | TRBJ2-7 | . | TRBV15 | 15 | TRBD1
CAISADSSNDGYTF | TGTGCCATCAGTGCCGACAGCTCTAACGATGGCTACACCTTC | TRBJ1-2 | . | TRBV10-3 | 14 | .
CASSFEAINEKLFF | TGTGCCAGCAGCTTCGAAGCGATAAATGAAAAACTGTTTTTT | TRBJ1-4 | . | TRBV2 | 14 | .
CASSKTGATNEKLFF | TGCGCCAGCAGCAAAACAGGGGCAACTAATGAAAAACTGTTTTTT | TRBJ1-4 | . | TRBV5-1 | 15 | TRBD1